Presented here are 26 T cell receptor beta chains from one specimen sequenced in a study of response to subunit inactivated influenza vaccine. One entry per CDR3 protein results from TCRdb running MiXCR on the RT-PCR reads. The data hold just over 300,000 distinct CDR3 sequences, with over 20% observed a single time. The specimen was PBMCs from blood, collected approximately 22 months after vaccination. Every receptor here comes from a man between 50 and 69 years old who received an inactivated influenza vaccine.

This rearrangement joins TRBV6-2 or TRBV6-3 to TRBJ2-5; TRBD1 matches at 7 bases. Germline lookup yields CDR1 MNHEY and CDR2 SVGEGT. The V gene end was trimmed by 2 bases and the J gene end by 3 bases; junction bases not matched to a gene: 3. This CDR3 is built from 14 residues. The DNA for the CDR3 is TGTGCCAGCAGTTACGGACAGGCCAAAGAGACCCAGTACTTC. Encoded protein: CASSYGQAKETQYF.

This clonotype appeared a few times. The CDR3 here is CASSSNRGTNEQYF. For the CDR3, the DNA is TGTGCCAGCAGCTCTAACAGGGGAACGAACGAGCAGTACTTC. The chain joins TRBV7-9 to TRBJ2-7, with 7 bases aligning to TRBD1. The germline CDR1 and CDR2 sequences are SEHNR and FQNEAQ (reference sequence). The V gene end was trimmed by 4 bases and the J gene end by 5 bases; junction bases not matched to a gene: 8. This CDR3 region has 14 residues.

This clonotype was picked up a small number of times. The chain employs TRBV23-1 and TRBJ1-5; D gene uncertain. TRBV23-1 is identified as an open reading frame with a role that is uncertain. This CDR3 region has 15 residues. The V gene lost 11 bases and the J gene lost 0 bases, with 17 bases spanning the gap. The CDR3 bases are TGCGCCCAAAATCTTTGGGTATTTAGCAATCAGCCCCAGCATTTT. As protein: CAQNLWVFSNQPQHF.

The J gene is TRBJ2-6, the V gene TRBV5-1; unclear D gene. The CDR3 contains 16 residues. Germline values: CDR1 SGHRS, CDR2 YFSETQ. V was clipped by 1 base and J by 0 bases, with 8 bases between them. CDR3 protein: CASSLSVVSGANVLTF. CDR3 DNA: TGCGCCAGCAGCTTGTCGGTAGTCTCTGGGGCCAACGTCCTGACTTTC.

Of note for this clonotype: Being one base from a much bigger clone, this may be a read error. Likely a read error: the CDR3 ends without its conserved phenylalanine or tryptophan. The chain has TRBV5-1 and TRBJ1-1; 10 bases line up with TRBD1. V lost 6 bases and J lost 1; bases outside the gene matches: 6. Looked up from germline, CDR1 is SGHRS and CDR2 is YFSETQ. This CDR3 is built from 15 residues. The CDR3 loop reads CASKYRDRGNTEAFV. Written as DNA, the CDR3 is TGCGCCAGCAAATACCGGGACAGGGGGAACACTGAAGCTTTCGTT.

This clonotype was found once. The J gene is TRBJ1-5, the V gene TRBV19; D unresolved. This CDR3 spans 14 amino acids. Trimming took off 5 bases at V and 5 bases at J, with 13 bases between the two ends. Germline loops: CDR1 LNHDA, CDR2 SQIVND (reference sequence). The CDR3 DNA follows: TGTGCCAGTAGTTTTTTACAGCGGGATCAGCCCCAGCATTTT. Protein product: CASSFLQRDQPQHF.

The chain uses TRBV5-1 and TRBJ2-5, with D maybe TRBD2 (6 bases). V was trimmed by 4 bases and J by 5 bases, leaving 18 bases between them. This CDR3 spans 15 amino acids. Per the germline V gene, CDR1 is SGHRS and CDR2 is YFSETQ. Here the CDR3 DNA reads TGCGCCAGCAGCACTGTGGTGCGGGGCGGGGAGACCCAGTACTTC. Translation gives CASSTVVRGGETQYF.

The chain employs TRBV7-6 and TRBJ2-1, with D maybe TRBD2 (6 bases). This CDR3 is built from 14 residues. V was trimmed by 5 bases and J by 3 bases, leaving 11 bases between them. CDR1 SGHVS and CDR2 FNYEAQ come from the germline V gene. As DNA, the CDR3 is TGTGCCAGCAGCCCCGGGACTCTCTACAATGAGCAGTTCTTC. It is translated as CASSPGTLYNEQFF.

In this sample, this clonotype turned up a few times. V and J are TRBV5-4 and TRBJ2-3, with D tentatively TRBD2 (7 bases). Germline-derived CDR1 and CDR2 are SGHNT and YYREEE (reference sequence). V lost 1 base, J lost 2 bases, and 11 bases lay in between. The CDR3 runs 15 residues. The CDR3 bases are TGTGCCAGCAGCTTGTCCGGGGGGCTCACAGATACGCAGTATTTT. It translates to CASSLSGGLTDTQYF.

This clonotype was counted a few times. This chain links TRBV6-2 or TRBV6-3 with TRBJ1-2; D may be TRBD1 (5 bases). Germline CDR1 reads MNHEY; CDR2 reads SVGEGT. The CDR3 covers 14 residues. Trimming removed 7 bases from V and 0 bases from J, with 12 bases in between. CDR3 in amino acids: CASTKGNTNYGYTF. The CDR3 nucleotides read TGTGCCAGCACGAAGGGGAATACTAACTATGGCTACACCTTC.

This clonotype was seen many times. V is TRBV20-1 and J is TRBJ1-5, with D unclear. CDR3 length: 14 amino acids. V was trimmed by 6 bases and J by 0 bases, leaving 12 bases between them. CDR1 and CDR2 from the germline V gene are DFQATT and SNEGSKA (reference sequence). Here the CDR3 reads CSATQVDSNQPQHF. The DNA for the CDR3 is TGCAGTGCCACCCAGGTGGATAGCAATCAGCCCCAGCATTTT.

The J gene is TRBJ2-5, the V gene TRBV11-1; 12 bases agree with TRBD1. CDR1 and CDR2 (germline): SGHAT, FQDESV (reference sequence). V was clipped by 1 base and J by 5 bases; unmatched bases: 17. This CDR3 has 20 residues. CDR3 bases: TGTGCCAGCAGCTTAGTAGTGTGGGCAGGGACAGGGGGCGTCGGGGAGACCCAGTACTTC. This translates into CASSLVVWAGTGGVGETQYF.

The rearrangement links TRBV29-1 to TRBJ1-2, with D tentatively TRBD1 (6 bases). Germline V lookup: CDR1 SQVTM, CDR2 ANQGSEA. The CDR3 has 14 residues. Trimming stripped 6 bases from V and 0 bases from J, with 14 bases between. CDR3 sequence (DNA): TGCAGCGTCCCTTGGACAGCCTCTAACTATGGCTACACCTTC. Encoded protein: CSVPWTASNYGYTF.

This clonotype came up many times. This chain uses TRBV3-1 with TRBJ1-1; 8 bases agree with TRBD1. Trimming at V came to 3 bases and at J to 1 base, leaving 7 bases not matched to a gene. The CDR3 length is 16 residues. Germline CDR1 is LGHDT and CDR2 is YNNKEL (reference sequence). The chain's CDR3 is CASSQYTGGRNTEAFF. The CDR3, as DNA: TGTGCCAGCAGCCAGTATACAGGGGGACGGAACACTGAAGCTTTCTTT.

The CDR3 coding sequence is TGTGCCAGCAGCTTGTTGCCAGGGGCGGGAAACACTGAAGCTTTCTTT. It translates to CASSLLPGAGNTEAFF. The V gene is TRBV5-6, the J gene TRBJ1-1, with a weak D call TRBD1 (6 bases). This CDR3 has 16 amino acids. Between the trimmed V and J ends, which lost 1 base and 2 bases, there was a span of 15 bases. From germline, CDR1 is SGHDT and CDR2 YYEEEE.

CDR3 loop: CASSRGTGENTIYF. The DNA for the CDR3 is TGTGCCAGCAGTAGAGGGACAGGAGAAAACACCATATATTTT. The gene calls are TRBV6-1 and TRBJ1-3, with 8 bases fitting TRBD1. With V trimmed by 5 bases and J by 6 bases, 6 bases remained unmatched. The CDR3 has 14 amino acids. Germline CDR1 MNHNS, CDR2 SASEGT.

This clonotype was detected a few times. This chain links TRBV7-2 with TRBJ2-3; D might be TRBD1 (6 bases). Germline-derived CDR1 and CDR2 are SGHTA and FQGNSA. This CDR3 spans 16 amino acids. The V end lost 1 base, the J end lost 6 bases, and 17 bases lay between the germline ends. This CDR3 is CASSLVGFGGSDTQYF. CDR3 nucleotide sequence: TGTGCCAGCAGCTTAGTGGGATTTGGGGGCTCGGATACGCAGTATTTT.

This sequence joins TRBV4-3 and TRBJ2-5; D is possibly TRBD1 (6 bases). This CDR3 spans 14 amino acids. Per the germline V gene, CDR1 is LGHNA and CDR2 is YSLEER. V was shortened by 1 base and J by 6 bases, with 12 bases between the two germline ends. CDR3: CASSQGQGWKTQYF. CDR3 DNA: TGCGCCAGCAGCCAAGGGCAGGGGTGGAAGACCCAGTACTTC.

V gene TRBV19 combines with J gene TRBJ2-4; tentatively, D is TRBD2 (5 bases). The CDR3 is made up of 13 amino acids. V was cut by 7 bases and J by 4 bases, with 11 bases left in between. The V gene's germline CDR1 is LNHDA and CDR2 SQIVND (reference sequence). The CDR3 coding sequence is TGTGCCAGTAACCCGGGATTTAAAAACATTCAGTACTTC. Protein product: CASNPGFKNIQYF. The variable domain in full, completed from reference TRBV19 and TRBJ2-4, reads DGGITQSPKYLFRKEGQNVTLSCEQNLNHDAMYWYRQDPGQGLRLIYYSQIVNDFQKGDIAEGYSVSREKKESFPLTVTSAQKNPTAFYLCASNPGFKNIQYFGAGTRLSVL.

This clonotype was observed a handful of times. The chain carries TRBV11-3 and TRBJ2-1; D gene unclear. Germline assignment: CDR1 SGHNT and CDR2 YENEEA. With 0 bases removed from V and 9 bases from J, the gap between germline ends came to 9 bases. The CDR3 covers 13 residues. The CDR3 protein is CASSLDYKSEQFF. The CDR3 DNA follows: TGTGCCAGCAGCTTAGATTACAAAAGTGAGCAGTTCTTC.

The gene calls are TRBV20-1 and TRBJ1-4, with 7 bases matching TRBD1. The CDR3 is made up of 14 amino acids. V shed 3 bases and J 2 bases; nucleotides not matched to a gene: 3. Germline CDR1 is DFQATT and CDR2 is SNEGSKA (reference sequence). The CDR3 region is CSARPGQTNEKLFF. CDR3 DNA sequence: TGCAGTGCTAGGCCGGGACAGACTAATGAAAAACTGTTTTTT.

This clonotype was detected a few times. This chain links TRBV12-3 or TRBV12-4 with TRBJ2-1, with D perhaps given as TRBD1 or TRBD2 (5 bases each). This CDR3 contains 14 residues. V was cut by 2 bases and J by 4 bases, with 9 bases left in between. The CDR3 spells CASSLQGPYNEQFF. In DNA form, the CDR3 reads TGTGCCAGCAGTTTACAGGGACCGTACAATGAGCAGTTCTTC.

This clonotype occurred a few times. This chain uses TRBV28 with TRBJ1-2, with D hard to call. Germline V gene sequence: CDR1 MDHEN, CDR2 SYDVKM. V lost 1 base to trimming and J lost 8 bases, with 11 bases between them. The CDR3 consists of 13 residues. CDR3 DNA sequence: TGTGCCAGCAGTTTATCACAGCTTTTGGGCTACACCTTC. It encodes CASSLSQLLGYTF.

There are many counts of this clonotype. The J gene is TRBJ1-2, the V gene TRBV4-3; weak D call: TRBD1 (5 bases). The germline CDR1 and CDR2 sequences are LGHNA and YSLEER. Between the trimmed V and J ends, which lost 0 bases and 4 bases, there was a span of 9 bases. The CDR3 contains 14 residues. DNA for the CDR3: TGCGCCAGCAGCCAAGATGGGGGAGTCTATGGCTACACCTTC. Protein sequence: CASSQDGGVYGYTF.

The chain carries TRBV28 and TRBJ2-2; D not certain. Germline values: CDR1 MDHEN, CDR2 SYDVKM. Trimming removed 8 bases at V and 0 bases at J, with 13 bases between. The CDR3 is 15 amino acids. CDR3 DNA sequence: TGTGCCAGCCGCTCTCGCCTAGCGAACACCGGGGAGCTGTTTTTT. This codes for CASRSRLANTGELFF.

A note on this clonotype: This CDR3 is missing its conserved last phenylalanine or tryptophan, likely due to a read error. V usage is TRBV7-2 and J usage is TRBJ2-5, with 7 positions matching TRBD1. Per the germline V gene, CDR1 is SGHTA and CDR2 is FQGNSA. V shed 4 bases, J shed 7 bases, and the junction held 6 bases outside the gene matches. This CDR3 region has 13 residues. Here the CDR3 DNA reads TGTGCCAGCAGCTCGGACAGGCCAGGGACCCAGTACGTC. It translates to CASSSDRPGTQYV.